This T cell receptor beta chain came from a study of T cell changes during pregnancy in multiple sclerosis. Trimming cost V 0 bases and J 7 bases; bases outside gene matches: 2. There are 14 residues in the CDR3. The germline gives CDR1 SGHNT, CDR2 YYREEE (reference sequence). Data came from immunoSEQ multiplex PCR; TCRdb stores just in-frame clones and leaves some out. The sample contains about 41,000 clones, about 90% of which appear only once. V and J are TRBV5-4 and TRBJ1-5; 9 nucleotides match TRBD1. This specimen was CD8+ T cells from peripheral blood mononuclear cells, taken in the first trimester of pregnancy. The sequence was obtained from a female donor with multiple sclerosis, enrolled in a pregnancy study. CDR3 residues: CASSLAGQGQPQHF. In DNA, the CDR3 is TGTGCCAGCAGCTTGGCTGGACAGGGGCAGCCCCAGCATTTT.